This T cell receptor beta chain was found in a study of STAT5B mutations in CD4+ large granular lymphocyte leukemia. V trimming: 4 bases; J trimming: 6 bases; junction bases outside the gene matches: 6. This CDR3 contains 16 residues. In germline, CDR1 is SGHRS, CDR2 YFSETQ. The method was immunoSEQ multiplex PCR; TCRdb's version includes in-frame clones alone and lacks a portion of them. The table lists 30,000 to 40,000 clones, more than 70% of them singletons. The clonotype comes from a human donor in good health. The chain joins TRBV5-1 to TRBJ2-2, with TRBD2 matching over 13 bases. The sample comprised CD4+ T cells from blood buffy coats. The CDR3 protein is CASSPSLAGGPGELFF. CDR3 nucleotides: TGCGCCAGCAGCCCCTCACTAGCGGGGGGGCCCGGGGAGCTGTTTTTT. Variable domain in full (rest from reference TRBV5-1 and TRBJ2-2): KAGVTQTPRYLIKTRGQQVTLSCSPISGHRSVSWYQQTPGQGLQFLFEYFSETQRNKGNFPGRFSGRQFSNSRSEMNVSTLELGDSALYLCASSPSLAGGPGELFFGEGSRLTVL.